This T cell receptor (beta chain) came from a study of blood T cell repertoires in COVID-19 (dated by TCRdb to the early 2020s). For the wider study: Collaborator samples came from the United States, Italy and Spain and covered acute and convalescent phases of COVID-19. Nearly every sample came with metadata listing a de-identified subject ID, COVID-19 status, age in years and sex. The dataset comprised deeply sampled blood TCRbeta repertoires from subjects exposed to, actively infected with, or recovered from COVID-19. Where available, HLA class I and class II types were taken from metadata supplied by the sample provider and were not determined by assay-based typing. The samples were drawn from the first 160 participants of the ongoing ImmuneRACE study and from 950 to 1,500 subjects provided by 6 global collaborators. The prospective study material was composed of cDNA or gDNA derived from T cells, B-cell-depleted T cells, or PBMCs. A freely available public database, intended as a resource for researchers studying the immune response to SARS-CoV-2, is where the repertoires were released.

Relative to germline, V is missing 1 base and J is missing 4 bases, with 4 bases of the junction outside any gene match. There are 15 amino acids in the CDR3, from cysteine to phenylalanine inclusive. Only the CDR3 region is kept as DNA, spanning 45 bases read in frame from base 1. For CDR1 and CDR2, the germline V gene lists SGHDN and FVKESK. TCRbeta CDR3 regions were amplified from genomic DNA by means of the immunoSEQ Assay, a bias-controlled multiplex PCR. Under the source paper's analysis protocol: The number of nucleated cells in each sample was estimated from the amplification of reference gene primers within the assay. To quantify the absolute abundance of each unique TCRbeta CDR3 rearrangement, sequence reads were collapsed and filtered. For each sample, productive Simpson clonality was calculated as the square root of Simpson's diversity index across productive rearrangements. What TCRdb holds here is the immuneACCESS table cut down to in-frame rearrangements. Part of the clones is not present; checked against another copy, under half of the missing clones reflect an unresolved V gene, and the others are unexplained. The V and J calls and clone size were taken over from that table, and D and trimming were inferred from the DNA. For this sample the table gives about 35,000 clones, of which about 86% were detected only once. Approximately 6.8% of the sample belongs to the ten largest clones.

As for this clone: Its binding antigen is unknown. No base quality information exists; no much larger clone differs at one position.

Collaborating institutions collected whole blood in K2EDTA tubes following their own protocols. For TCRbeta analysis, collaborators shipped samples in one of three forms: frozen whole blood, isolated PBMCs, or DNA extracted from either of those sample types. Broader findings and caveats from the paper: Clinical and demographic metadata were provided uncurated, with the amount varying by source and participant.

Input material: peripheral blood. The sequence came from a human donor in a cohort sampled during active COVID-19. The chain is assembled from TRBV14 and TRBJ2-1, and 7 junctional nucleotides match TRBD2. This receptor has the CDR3 CASSQVRGVYNEQFF. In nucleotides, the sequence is TGTGCCAGCAGCCAAGTCCGGGGGGTTTACAATGAGCAGTTCTTC.